This T cell receptor (beta chain) came from a study of radiotherapy plus CTLA-4 blockade in lung cancer. Findings and caveats of the study: The study found tumor-derived TCR clones expanded in blood after radiotherapy plus ipilimumab.

Turning to this clone: The antigen is undetermined.

V lost 6 bases and J 2 bases, leaving 11 bases between the germline ends. Germline CDR1 and CDR2: LNHNV and YYDKDF (reference sequence). This CDR3 is 13 amino acids long. The repertoire was sequenced with immunoSEQ multiplex PCR; TCRdb's copy has only in-frame clones and lacks some. This table has over 60,000 clones, more than 75% appearing once. Here the sequenced sample was peripheral blood, taken from a patient treated with radiotherapy plus ipilimumab. The receptor was derived from a human donor with non-small cell lung cancer who had stable disease on radiotherapy plus ipilimumab. V is TRBV15 and J is TRBJ2-7; D tentatively fits TRBD1 or TRBD2 (5 bases each). CDR3 nucleotides: TGTGCCACCAGTTTGGGGCGGGCCTACGAGCAGTACTTC. This encodes CATSLGRAYEQYF. The full variable domain, with the rest looked up from reference TRBV15 and TRBJ2-7, is DAMVIQNPRYQVTQFGKPVTLSCSQTLNHNVMYWYQQKSSQAPKLLFHYYDKDFNNEADTPDNFQSRRPNTSFCFLDIRSPGLGDTAMYLCATSLGRAYEQYFGPGTRLTVT.